The entry that follows covers one T cell receptor beta chain sequence. This record belongs to a study of blood T cell repertoires in COVID-19. In the original analysis: Amplification of reference gene primers was used by the study to estimate nucleated cell counts. The protocol was immunoSEQ multiplex PCR, while the TCRdb copy is restricted to in-frame clones and leaves out a portion. V, J and clone size are taken as reported in that table, and D and trimming were inferred from the DNA itself. The sample has over 300,000 clones, over 75% seen once; the top ten hold about 9.5%. Resolution of symptoms, clearance, or two negative PCRs was present in recovered Cohort 3 donors. The CDR3 extends over 15 amino acids. V shed 2 bases and J shed 1 base, with 11 bases lying between them. Per the germline V gene, CDR1 is LGHDT and CDR2 is YNNKEL (reference sequence).

The chain links TRBV3-1 (or the pseudogene TRBV3-2) to TRBJ1-1; D unresolved. The sequence came from a woman between 40 and 55 years old who had recovered from COVID-19. The material sequenced was PBMCs or T cells enriched from blood (not recorded which). The CDR3 DNA sequence: TGTGCCAGCAGCCAATTTGGACGGGGGAACACTGAAGCTTTCTTT. This codes for CASSQFGRGNTEAFF.